These T cell receptor beta chains were read from a single sample in a study of beta chain features in type 1 diabetes. The assay was immunoSEQ multiplex PCR, and TCRdb's table has in-frame clones only and misses some. The data show 310,000 or so clones, less than 9.5% seen once. The sequenced sample was central memory CD4+ T cells from blood. Receptor source: a woman aged 18-30 years in good health. The CDR3 runs from the conserved cysteine through the conserved F or W. Each record gives: V gene, J gene, D gene, clone size, CDR3 protein, CDR3 DNA. D genes are given only for firm matches. Clone sizes are given selectively: once, few, many, or a class where the clone is expanded.

v_call: TRBV29-1
j_call: TRBJ2-2
d_call: NA
clone_size: NA
cdr3_aa: CSVAFTGELFF
cdr3_nt: TGCAGCGTTGCTTTCACCGGGGAGCTGTTTTTT

v_call: TRBV11-3
j_call: TRBJ2-2
d_call: TRBD1
clone_size: NA
cdr3_aa: CASSLGGTGHTGELFF
cdr3_nt: TGTGCCAGCAGCTTAGGAGGGACAGGGCACACCGGGGAGCTGTTTTTT

v_call: TRBV7-9
j_call: TRBJ2-1
d_call: TRBD1
clone_size: few
cdr3_aa: CASSLADRGRPGVNEQFF
cdr3_nt: TGTGCCAGCAGCTTAGCGGACAGGGGTAGGCCCGGGGTCAATGAGCAGTTCTTC

v_call: TRBV5-1
j_call: TRBJ1-4
d_call: NA
clone_size: NA
cdr3_aa: CASSLAARSDEKLFF
cdr3_nt: TGCGCCAGCAGCTTGGCGGCCAGAAGCGATGAAAAACTGTTTTTT

v_call: TRBV28
j_call: TRBJ2-5
d_call: NA
clone_size: few
cdr3_aa: CASSLGVLQETQYF
cdr3_nt: TGTGCCAGCAGTTTGGGGGTTCTCCAAGAGACCCAGTACTTC

v_call: TRBV6-1
j_call: TRBJ2-7
d_call: TRBD2
clone_size: few
cdr3_aa: CASSDNPSGRYSYEQYF
cdr3_nt: TGTGCCAGCAGTGACAACCCTAGCGGGAGGTACTCCTACGAGCAGTACTTC

v_call: TRBV27
j_call: TRBJ2-7
d_call: TRBD2
clone_size: NA
cdr3_aa: CASSLLAGGRDYYEQYF
cdr3_nt: TGTGCCAGCAGTTTACTAGCGGGAGGGCGAGACTACTACGAGCAGTACTTC

v_call: TRBV5-1
j_call: TRBJ2-5
d_call: NA
clone_size: few
cdr3_aa: CASSLGQSVQETQYF
cdr3_nt: TGCGCCAGCAGCCTTGGACAGTCTGTCCAAGAGACCCAGTACTTC

v_call: TRBV18
j_call: TRBJ2-5
d_call: TRBD1
clone_size: few
cdr3_aa: CASSPRTGQQETQYF
cdr3_nt: TGTGCCAGCTCACCACGGACAGGTCAACAAGAGACCCAGTACTTC

v_call: TRBV9
j_call: TRBJ2-5
d_call: TRBD2
clone_size: NA
cdr3_aa: CASSPGLAGVRETQYF
cdr3_nt: TGTGCCAGCAGCCCGGGACTAGCGGGAGTTAGAGAGACCCAGTACTTC

v_call: TRBV28
j_call: TRBJ2-3
d_call: TRBD2
clone_size: many
cdr3_aa: CASSWEGTDTQYF
cdr3_nt: TGTGCCAGCAGTTGGGAGGGAACAGATACGCAGTATTTT

v_call: TRBV28
j_call: TRBJ2-1
d_call: TRBD2
clone_size: NA
cdr3_aa: CASSLGGTSWRGEQFF
cdr3_nt: TGTGCCAGCAGTTTAGGCGGGACTAGCTGGAGAGGCGAGCAGTTCTTC

v_call: TRBV5-4
j_call: TRBJ2-3
d_call: NA
clone_size: NA
cdr3_aa: CASSLAGQTSTDTQYF
cdr3_nt: TGTGCCAGCAGCTTGGCAGGACAGACTAGCACAGATACGCAGTATTTT

v_call: TRBV10-3
j_call: TRBJ2-3
d_call: NA
clone_size: many
cdr3_aa: CAISKEKGVGTQYF
cdr3_nt: TGTGCCATCAGCAAAGAAAAGGGTGTAGGTACGCAGTATTTT

v_call: TRBV18
j_call: TRBJ1-2
d_call: NA
clone_size: few
cdr3_aa: CASSPGIVGNYGYTF
cdr3_nt: TGTGCCAGCTCACCGGGAATTGTAGGAAACTATGGCTACACCTTC

v_call: TRBV5-1
j_call: TRBJ2-5
d_call: TRBD2
clone_size: few
cdr3_aa: CASSLFSGPSETQYF
cdr3_nt: TGCGCCAGCAGCTTGTTTAGCGGGCCATCGGAGACCCAGTACTTC

v_call: TRBV28
j_call: TRBJ2-3
d_call: NA
clone_size: NA
cdr3_aa: CASEDSRGTDTQYF
cdr3_nt: TGTGCCAGCGAGGACTCAAGGGGGACAGATACGCAGTATTTT

v_call: TRBV11-2
j_call: TRBJ2-1
d_call: TRBD1
clone_size: few
cdr3_aa: CASSLTTGANEQFF
cdr3_nt: TGTGCCAGCAGCTTAACGACAGGGGCCAATGAGCAGTTCTTC

v_call: TRBV4-3
j_call: TRBJ2-3
d_call: TRBD2
clone_size: NA
cdr3_aa: CASSQDPLAGKDTQYF
cdr3_nt: TGCGCCAGCAGCCAAGACCCACTAGCGGGAAAAGATACGCAGTATTTT

v_call: TRBV28
j_call: TRBJ2-1
d_call: TRBD2
clone_size: NA
cdr3_aa: CASSPAGTSGVYNEQFF
cdr3_nt: TGTGCCAGCAGTCCAGCCGGGACTAGCGGCGTCTACAATGAGCAGTTCTTC

v_call: TRBV27
j_call: TRBJ2-3
d_call: NA
clone_size: few
cdr3_aa: CASSFVGAEGQYF
cdr3_nt: TGTGCCAGCAGTTTTGTTGGCGCGGAGGGGCAGTATTTT

v_call: TRBV7-8
j_call: TRBJ1-3
d_call: NA
clone_size: NA
cdr3_aa: CASSLVDSLPGDF
cdr3_nt: TGTGCCAGCAGCTTAGTGGACAGCCTCCCTGGGGATTTT

v_call: TRBV29-1
j_call: TRBJ2-1
d_call: TRBD1
clone_size: NA
cdr3_aa: CSVAVAIRGEQFF
cdr3_nt: TGCAGCGTTGCGGTGGCAATCAGGGGGGAGCAGTTCTTC

v_call: TRBV11-1
j_call: TRBJ2-1
d_call: NA
clone_size: many
cdr3_aa: CASSRHLGMEFF
cdr3_nt: TGTGCCAGCAGCCGACACTTAGGTATGGAGTTCTTC

v_call: TRBV27
j_call: TRBJ2-7
d_call: TRBD2
clone_size: many
cdr3_aa: CASIPSGRYEQYF
cdr3_nt: TGTGCCAGCATCCCTAGCGGGAGGTACGAGCAGTACTTC

v_call: TRBV27
j_call: TRBJ2-7
d_call: NA
clone_size: few
cdr3_aa: CASRKRLMLNYEQYF
cdr3_nt: TGTGCCAGCAGAAAAAGACTGATGCTTAACTACGAGCAGTACTTC

v_call: TRBV7-2
j_call: TRBJ2-3
d_call: NA
clone_size: NA
cdr3_aa: CASSLSFTDTQYF
cdr3_nt: TGTGCCAGCAGCTTATCTTTCACAGATACGCAGTATTTT

v_call: TRBV19
j_call: TRBJ2-4
d_call: NA
clone_size: few
cdr3_aa: CASSMRTGLSVAKNIQYF
cdr3_nt: TGTGCCAGTAGTATGCGAACAGGGTTGTCGGTGGCCAAAAACATTCAGTACTTC

v_call: TRBV6-1
j_call: TRBJ1-1
d_call: NA
clone_size: NA
cdr3_aa: CASSPSRGMNTEAFF
cdr3_nt: TGTGCCAGCAGTCCCTCTCGAGGGATGAACACTGAAGCTTTCTTT

v_call: TRBV5-6
j_call: TRBJ2-2
d_call: NA
clone_size: NA
cdr3_aa: CASSFLGTGELFF
cdr3_nt: TGTGCCAGCAGCTTCTTGGGTACCGGGGAGCTGTTTTTT

v_call: TRBV2
j_call: TRBJ1-2
d_call: NA
clone_size: few
cdr3_aa: CASSGWLSLANGYTF
cdr3_nt: TGTGCCAGCAGTGGGTGGCTGTCCCTCGCCAATGGCTACACCTTC